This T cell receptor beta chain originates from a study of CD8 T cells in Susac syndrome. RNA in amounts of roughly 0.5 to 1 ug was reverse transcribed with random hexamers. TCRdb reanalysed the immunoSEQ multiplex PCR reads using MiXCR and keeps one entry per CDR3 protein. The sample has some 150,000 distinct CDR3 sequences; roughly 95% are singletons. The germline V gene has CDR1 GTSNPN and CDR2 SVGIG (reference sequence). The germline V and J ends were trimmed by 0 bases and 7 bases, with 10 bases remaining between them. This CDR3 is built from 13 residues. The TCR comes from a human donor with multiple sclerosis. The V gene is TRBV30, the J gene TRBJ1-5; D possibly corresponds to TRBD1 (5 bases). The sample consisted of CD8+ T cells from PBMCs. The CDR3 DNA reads TGTGCCTGGAGTGTAGACAGTCTACAGCCCCAGCATTTT. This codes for CAWSVDSLQPQHF.